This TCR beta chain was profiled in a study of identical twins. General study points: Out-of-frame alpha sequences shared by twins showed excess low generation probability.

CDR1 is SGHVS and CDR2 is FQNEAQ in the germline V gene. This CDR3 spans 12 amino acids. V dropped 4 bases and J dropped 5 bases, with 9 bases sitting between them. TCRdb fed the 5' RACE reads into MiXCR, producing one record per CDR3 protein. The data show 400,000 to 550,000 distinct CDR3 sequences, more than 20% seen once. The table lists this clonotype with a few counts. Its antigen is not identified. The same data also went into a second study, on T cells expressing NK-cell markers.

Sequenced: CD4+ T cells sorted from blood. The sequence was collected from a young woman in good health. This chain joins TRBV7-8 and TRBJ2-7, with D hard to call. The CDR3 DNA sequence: TGTGCCAGCAGCTCCCCAGCTCACGAGCAGTACTTC. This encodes CASSSPAHEQYF.